This T cell receptor beta chain was identified in a study of control samples from healthy donors and cancer patients. This clone was observed a few times. TCRdb keeps only in-frame clones here, not all; method: immunoSEQ multiplex PCR. The sample carries more than 75,000 clones, 70% to 90% recorded once. The receptor comes from a woman aged 60-75 years with head and neck cancer. Sequenced material: PBMCs.

The CDR3 DNA sequence: TGTGCCAGCAGCGTATATCGTGGTTCACCCCTCCACTTT. Its translation: CASSVYRGSPLHF. The genes are TRBV9 and TRBJ1-6; D gene uncertain. The CDR3 runs 13 residues. V dropped 1 base and J dropped 9 bases, with 8 bases sitting between them. The germline V gene encodes CDR1 SGDLS and CDR2 YYNGEE.